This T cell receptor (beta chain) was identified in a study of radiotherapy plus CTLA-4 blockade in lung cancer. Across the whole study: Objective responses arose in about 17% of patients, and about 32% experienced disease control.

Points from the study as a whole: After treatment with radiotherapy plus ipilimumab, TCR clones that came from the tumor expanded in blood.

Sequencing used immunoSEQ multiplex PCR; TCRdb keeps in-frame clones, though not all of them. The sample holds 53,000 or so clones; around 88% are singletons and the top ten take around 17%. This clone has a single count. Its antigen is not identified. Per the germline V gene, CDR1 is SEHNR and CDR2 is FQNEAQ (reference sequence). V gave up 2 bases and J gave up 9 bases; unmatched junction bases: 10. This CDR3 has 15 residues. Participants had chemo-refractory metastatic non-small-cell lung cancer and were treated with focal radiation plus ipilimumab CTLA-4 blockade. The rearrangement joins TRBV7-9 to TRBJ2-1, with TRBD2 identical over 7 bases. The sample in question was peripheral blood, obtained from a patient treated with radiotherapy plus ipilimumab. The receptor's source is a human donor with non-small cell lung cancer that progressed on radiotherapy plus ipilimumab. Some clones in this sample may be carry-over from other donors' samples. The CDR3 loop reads CASSLSGGRVTEQFF. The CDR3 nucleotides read TGTGCCAGCAGCTTATCGGGCGGGAGAGTCACTGAGCAGTTCTTC.